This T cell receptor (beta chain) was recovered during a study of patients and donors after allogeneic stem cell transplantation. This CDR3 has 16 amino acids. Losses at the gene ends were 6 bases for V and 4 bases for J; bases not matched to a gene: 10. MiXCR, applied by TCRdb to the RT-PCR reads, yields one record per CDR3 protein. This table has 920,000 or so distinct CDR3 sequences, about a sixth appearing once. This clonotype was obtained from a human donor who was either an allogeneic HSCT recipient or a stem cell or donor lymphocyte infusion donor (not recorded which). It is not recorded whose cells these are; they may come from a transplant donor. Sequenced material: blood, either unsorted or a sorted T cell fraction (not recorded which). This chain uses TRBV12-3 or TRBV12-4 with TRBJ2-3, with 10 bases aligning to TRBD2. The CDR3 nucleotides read TGTGCCAGCAGAACCGAGCGGGGGGGCTACCCAGATACGCAGTATTTT. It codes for CASRTERGGYPDTQYF.